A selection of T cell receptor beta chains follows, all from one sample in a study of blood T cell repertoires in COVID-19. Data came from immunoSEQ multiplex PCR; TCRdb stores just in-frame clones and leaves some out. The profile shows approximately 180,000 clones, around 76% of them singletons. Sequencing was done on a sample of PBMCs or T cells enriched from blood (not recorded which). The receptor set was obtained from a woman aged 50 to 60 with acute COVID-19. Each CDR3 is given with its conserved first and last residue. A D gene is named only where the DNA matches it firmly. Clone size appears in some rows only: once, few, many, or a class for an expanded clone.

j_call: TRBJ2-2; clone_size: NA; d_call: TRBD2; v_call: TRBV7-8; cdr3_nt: TGTGCCAGCAGCATGACTAGCGGGGGGACCGGGGAGCTGTTTTTT; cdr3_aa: CASSMTSGGTGELFF
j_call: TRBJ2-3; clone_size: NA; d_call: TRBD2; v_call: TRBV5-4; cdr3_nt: TGTGCCAGCAGCGGGCGGGGGGGGCCGACCACAGATACGCAGTATTTT; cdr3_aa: CASSGRGGPTTDTQYF
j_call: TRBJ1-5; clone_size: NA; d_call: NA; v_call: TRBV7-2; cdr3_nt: TGTGCCAGCAGCTGGCTCAGTTTTAGCAATCAGCCCCAGCATTTT; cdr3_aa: CASSWLSFSNQPQHF
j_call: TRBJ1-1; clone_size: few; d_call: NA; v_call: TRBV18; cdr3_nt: TGTGCCAGCTCCTTTTCGGGGGAGACTGAAGCTTTCTTT; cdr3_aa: CASSFSGETEAFF
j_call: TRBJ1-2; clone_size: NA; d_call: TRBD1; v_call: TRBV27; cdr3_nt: TGTGCCAGCAGTTTATCGGGACAGGGGCTTTACTATGGCTACACCTTC; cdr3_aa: CASSLSGQGLYYGYTF
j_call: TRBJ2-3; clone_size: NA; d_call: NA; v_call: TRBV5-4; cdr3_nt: TGTGCCAGCAGCCCGCCGGGACTGTCAGGAAATACGCAGTATTTT; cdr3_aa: CASSPPGLSGNTQYF
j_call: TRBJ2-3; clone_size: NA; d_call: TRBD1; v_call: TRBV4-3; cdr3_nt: TGCGCCAGCAGCCAAGAAACAGGGGTCGGGGGCACAGATACGCAGTATTTT; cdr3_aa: CASSQETGVGGTDTQYF
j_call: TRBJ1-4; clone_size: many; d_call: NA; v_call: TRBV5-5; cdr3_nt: TGTGCCAGCAGCGCCGAGCTACCGAGGGGGTTGGATAATGAAAAACTGTTTTTT; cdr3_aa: CASSAELPRGLDNEKLFF
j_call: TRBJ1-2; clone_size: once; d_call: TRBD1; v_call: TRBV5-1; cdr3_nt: TGCGCCAGCAGCGCGAACAGGGGTAACTATGGCTACACCTTC; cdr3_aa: CASSANRGNYGYTF
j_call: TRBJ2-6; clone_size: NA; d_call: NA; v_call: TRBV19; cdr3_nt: TGTGCCAGTTCCACAGGGAAATTCACTGGGGCCAACGTCCTGACTTTC; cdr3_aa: CASSTGKFTGANVLTF
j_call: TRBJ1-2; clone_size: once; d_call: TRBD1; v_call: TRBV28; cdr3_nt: TGTGCCAGCAGTAGGGGGAACAGGGGGGCCCTCGGCTACACCTTC; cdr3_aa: CASSRGNRGALGYTF
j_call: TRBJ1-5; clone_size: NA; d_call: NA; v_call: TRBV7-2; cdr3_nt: TGTGCCAGCAGCTTAGCGGTAGGGGCCCCCAGTCAGCCCCAGCATTTT; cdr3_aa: CASSLAVGAPSQPQHF
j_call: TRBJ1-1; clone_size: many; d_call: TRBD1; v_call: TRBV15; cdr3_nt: TGTGCCACCAGACCAGGGACAGGGGTATTCTTGGGCACTGAAGCTTTCTTT; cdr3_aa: CATRPGTGVFLGTEAFF
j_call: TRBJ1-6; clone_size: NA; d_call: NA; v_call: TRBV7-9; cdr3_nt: TGTGCCAGCAGCTTAGTTGGAGAACCCCTCCACTTT; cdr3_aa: CASSLVGEPLHF
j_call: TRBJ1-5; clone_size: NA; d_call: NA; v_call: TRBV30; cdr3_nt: TGTGCCTGGACCAACGGGGGAAATCAGCCCCAGCATTTT; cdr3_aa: CAWTNGGNQPQHF
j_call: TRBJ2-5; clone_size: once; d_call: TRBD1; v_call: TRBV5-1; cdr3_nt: TGCGCCAGCAGCTTTCTCCCGGGACAGCAAGAGACCCAGTACTTC; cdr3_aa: CASSFLPGQQETQYF
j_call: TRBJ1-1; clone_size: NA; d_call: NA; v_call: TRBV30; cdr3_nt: TGTGCCTGGGGCTGGGGGCAAGAGAACACTGAAGCTTTCTTT; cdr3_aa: CAWGWGQENTEAFF
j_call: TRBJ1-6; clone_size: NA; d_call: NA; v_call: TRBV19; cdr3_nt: TGTGCCAGTAGTATAGAGGGACACGTCCGAGCCAGCTCCTATAATTCACCCCTCCACTTT; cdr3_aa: CASSIEGHVRASSYNSPLHF
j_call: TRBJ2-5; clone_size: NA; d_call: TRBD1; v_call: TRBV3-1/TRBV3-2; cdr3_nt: TGTGCCAGCAGCCTTAGGTGGACAGGGGGCAGAGGTACGGAGACCCAGTACTTC; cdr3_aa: CASSLRWTGGRGTETQYF
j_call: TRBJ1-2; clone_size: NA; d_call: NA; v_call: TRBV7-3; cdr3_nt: TGTGCCAGCAGCTTTCGTCCCTTCGATGGCTACACCTTC; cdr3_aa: CASSFRPFDGYTF
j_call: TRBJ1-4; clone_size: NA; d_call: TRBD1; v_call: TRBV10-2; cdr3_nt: TGCGCCAGCAGTATCACCTTGGCAGGGGGCTCACCTAATGAAAAACTGTTTTTT; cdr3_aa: CASSITLAGGSPNEKLFF
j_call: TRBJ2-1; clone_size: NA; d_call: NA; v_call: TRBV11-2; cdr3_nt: TGTGCCAGCAGCTTGGGCGACGATGAGCAGTTCTTC; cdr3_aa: CASSLGDDEQFF
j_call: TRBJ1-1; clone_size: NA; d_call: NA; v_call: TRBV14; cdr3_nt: TGTGCCAGCAGACGAGAAACGGGAATGTCTGAAGCTTTCTTT; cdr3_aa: CASRRETGMSEAFF
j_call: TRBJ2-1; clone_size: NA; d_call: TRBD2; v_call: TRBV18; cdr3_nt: TGTGCCAGCTCACCAATTCCCCCTAGCGGGGGAGGTAATGAGCAGTTCTTC; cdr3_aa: CASSPIPPSGGGNEQFF
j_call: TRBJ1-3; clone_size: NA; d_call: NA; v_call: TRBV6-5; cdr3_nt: TGTGCCAGCAGGCCGGGTGGGTCCTCTGGAAACACCATATATTTT; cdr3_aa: CASRPGGSSGNTIYF
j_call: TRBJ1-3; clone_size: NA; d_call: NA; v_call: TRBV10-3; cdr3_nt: TGTGCCATCAGTGCGATCGGGACTCTCAAATCTGGAAACACCATATATTTT; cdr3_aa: CAISAIGTLKSGNTIYF
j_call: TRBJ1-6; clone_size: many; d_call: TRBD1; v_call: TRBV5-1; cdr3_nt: TGCGCCAGCAGCTTGGGACAGGGGGCCACAGACCACTTT; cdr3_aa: CASSLGQGATDHF